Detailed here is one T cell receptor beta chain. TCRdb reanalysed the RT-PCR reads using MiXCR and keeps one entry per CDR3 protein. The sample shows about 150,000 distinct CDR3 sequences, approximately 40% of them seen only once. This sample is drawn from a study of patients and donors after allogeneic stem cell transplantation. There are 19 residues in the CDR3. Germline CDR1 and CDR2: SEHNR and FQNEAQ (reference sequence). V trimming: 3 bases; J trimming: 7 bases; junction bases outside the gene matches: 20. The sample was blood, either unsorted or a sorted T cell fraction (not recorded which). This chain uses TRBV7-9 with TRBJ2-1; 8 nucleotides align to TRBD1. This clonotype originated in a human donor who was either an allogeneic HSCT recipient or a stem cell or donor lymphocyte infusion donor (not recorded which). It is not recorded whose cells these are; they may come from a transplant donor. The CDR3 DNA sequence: TGTGCCAGCAGCTTGATTAAGGCGACCGACAGGGGTAGGGAGAATGAGCAGTTCTTC. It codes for CASSLIKATDRGRENEQFF.